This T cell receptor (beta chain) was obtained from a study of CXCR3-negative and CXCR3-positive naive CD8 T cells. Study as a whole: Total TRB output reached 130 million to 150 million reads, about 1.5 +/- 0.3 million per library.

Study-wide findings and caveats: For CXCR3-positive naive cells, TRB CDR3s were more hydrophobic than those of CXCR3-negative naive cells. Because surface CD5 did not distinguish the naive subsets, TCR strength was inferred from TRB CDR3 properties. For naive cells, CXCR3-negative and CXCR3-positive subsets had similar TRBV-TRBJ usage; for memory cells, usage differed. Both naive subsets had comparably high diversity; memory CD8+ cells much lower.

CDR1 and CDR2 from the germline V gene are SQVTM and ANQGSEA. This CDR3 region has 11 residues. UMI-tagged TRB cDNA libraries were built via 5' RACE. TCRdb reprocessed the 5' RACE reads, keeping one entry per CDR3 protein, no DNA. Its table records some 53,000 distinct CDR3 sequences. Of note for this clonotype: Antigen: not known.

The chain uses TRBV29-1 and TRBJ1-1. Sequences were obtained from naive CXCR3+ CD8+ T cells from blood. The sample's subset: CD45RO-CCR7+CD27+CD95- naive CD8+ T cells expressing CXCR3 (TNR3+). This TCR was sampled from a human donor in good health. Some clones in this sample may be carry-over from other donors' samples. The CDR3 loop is CSVELNTEAFF.